These T cell receptor beta chains were read from a single sample in a study of PD-L1 blockade in urothelial cancer. Method: immunoSEQ multiplex PCR; TCRdb's copy keeps in-frame clones and lacks some. The table shows 90,000 to 120,000 clones, with approximately 85% occurring only once. This material consisted of PBMCs, taken around atezolizumab (anti-PD-L1) treatment. These TCRs come from a man aged 45 to 65 with urothelial cancer. Both conserved end residues are part of each CDR3. D genes are given only for firm matches. Size is stated for part of the rows, as once, few or many counts, or as a class when the clone is expanded.

TRBD1	TRBV5-1	TRBJ1-4	.	TGCGCCAGCAGCTTGGACGGGACAGGGAGCGAAAAACTGTTTTTT	CASSLDGTGSEKLFF
TRBD2	TRBV6-1	TRBJ2-3	.	TGTGCCAGCAGTGAGTCCGGGACTACCACAGATACGCAGTATTTT	CASSESGTTTDTQYF
.	TRBV12-2	TRBJ2-7	once	TGTGCAAGTCTCCCAAAGTACTTC	CASLPKYF
.	TRBV7-9	TRBJ1-1	.	TGTGCCAGCAGCCGGGGGGAAACTGAAGCTTTCTTT	CASSRGETEAFF
.	TRBV9	TRBJ1-2	.	TGTGCCAGCAGCGTATTAACAGGGAGCGGCTACACCTTC	CASSVLTGSGYTF
.	TRBV19	TRBJ2-7	.	TGTGCCAGTTCGGTGGGCAACAGCTACGAGCAGTACTTC	CASSVGNSYEQYF
.	TRBV7-9	TRBJ1-4	.	TGTGCCAGCAGCTCAACAGGTCTCGGGCGCGAAAAACTGTTTTTT	CASSSTGLGREKLFF
TRBD2	TRBV6-4	TRBJ2-1	.	TGTGCCAGCAGTGTGGGGGGGGGCTCCTACAATGAGCAGTTCTTC	CASSVGGGSYNEQFF
.	TRBV6-1	TRBJ1-5	.	TGTGCCAGCAGTGAGGGGCGGGGTAACAATCAGCCCCAGCATTTT	CASSEGRGNNQPQHF
.	TRBV19	TRBJ1-2	.	TGTGCCAGTAGCCGAGGTACGGGAGTTAAGTTGTATGGCTACACCTTC	CASSRGTGVKLYGYTF
TRBD2	TRBV5-6	TRBJ2-7	.	TGTGCCAGCAGCTTAAGCGGGGCAACCTACGAGCAGTACTTC	CASSLSGATYEQYF
TRBD2	TRBV9	TRBJ2-7	.	TGTGCCAGCAGCGTAGGGGCTAGCGGGGTCTACGAGCAGTACTTC	CASSVGASGVYEQYF
.	TRBV2	TRBJ2-7	.	TGTGCCAGCAGTGAGGCGGGACAGAACCACGAGCAGTACTTC	CASSEAGQNHEQYF
TRBD2	TRBV5-8	TRBJ2-1	.	TGTGCCAGCAGCTTGGGGAGGGGAGGGGACAATGAGCAGTTCTTC	CASSLGRGGDNEQFF
TRBD1	TRBV6-5	TRBJ1-1	.	TGTGCCAGCAGTTGGGGACAGACGAACACTGAAGCTTTCTTT	CASSWGQTNTEAFF
TRBD1	TRBV9	TRBJ1-2	.	TGTGCCAGCAGCGCGAGGGACAGGGGATCCGATGGCTACACCTTC	CASSARDRGSDGYTF